The clone carrying this T cell receptor beta chain was seen ten or more times. Its antigen is not identified. Profiled with immunoSEQ multiplex PCR; TCRdb holds only in-frame clones, not every one. There are around 7,000 clones in the sample, none observed a single time. A marrow graft followed busulfan-fludarabine conditioning, with cyclophosphamide on days +3 and +4. This record comes from a study of T cells after posttransplantation cyclophosphamide. Notes on the study in general: Donor-recipient repertoire similarity was low at 1-2 months, rising over year one. Recipient CMV seropositivity and CMV reactivation strongly tracked TRB clonality. Skin or GI-infiltrating T cells shared few TRB sequences with blood.

Between the trimmed V and J ends, which lost 8 bases and 1 base, there was a span of 11 bases. The CDR3 has 13 amino acids. Germline values: CDR1 SGHNT, CDR2 YENEEA. The sequence was obtained from a male patient aged 25 to 39 who received an allogeneic stem cell transplant from an unrelated donor, was CMV-positive, and had acute and chronic GVHD. Some T cells could come from the graft donor. Sequenced here: PBMCs, sampled after an allogeneic stem cell transplant with post-transplant cyclophosphamide. The chain has TRBV11-3 and TRBJ1-1; D is ambiguous. CDR3 sequence (DNA): TGTGCCAGCCAGAGACAACAGAACACTGAAGCTTTCTTT. It is translated as CASQRQQNTEAFF.